This T cell receptor beta chain was captured in a study of T cell responses to AZD1222 COVID-19 vaccine. Study summary: Combined were second doses at about 4 or about 12 weeks. Study-level results: Elevations in Spike-specific TCR breadth and depth followed administration of two AZD1222 doses.

Only in-frame clones appear in the TCRdb table, and some are missing; sequencing was by immunoSEQ multiplex PCR. The sample carries about 110,000 clones, 88% recorded once. Germline CDR1 reads SGHNT; CDR2 reads YYREEE (reference sequence). The V end lost 0 bases, the J end lost 0 bases, and 13 bases lay between the germline ends. The CDR3 spans 16 residues. This clone was recorded once. Its specificity is unknown. This specimen consisted of peripheral blood, obtained on day 0 of AZD1222 vaccination. V gene TRBV5-4 combines with J gene TRBJ2-7; D not certain. The source of this sequence is an adult in good health. CDR3 bases: TGTGCCAGCAGCTTGGTGGTTGGGTCCCACTCCTACGAGCAGTACTTC. Encoded protein: CASSLVVGSHSYEQYF.